These 23 T cell receptor beta chains share one sample of origin, sequenced in a study of CD8+ T cells in alopecia areata. Treatment noted: oral pan-JAK inhibitor, 5-10 mg twice daily. TCR sequencing used cDNA made by reverse transcription of extracted RNA. TCRdb's table, derived via immunoSEQ multiplex PCR, lists solely in-frame clones and lacks some. This table has more than 200,000 clones, roughly 40% appearing once. The starting material was CD4+ T cells sorted from blood, obtained at roughly week 38, from a patient treated with tofacitinib. These receptors were collected from a human donor with alopecia areata.

The chain uses TRBV7-2 and TRBJ2-5, with D tentatively TRBD2 (6 bases). The CDR3 spans 15 residues. The V gene's germline CDR1 is SGHTA and CDR2 FQGNSA. Trimming removed 5 bases at V and 2 bases at J, with 15 bases between. This chain's CDR3 is CASSPPGGGQETQYF. DNA for the CDR3: TGTGCCAGCAGCCCCCCCGGGGGTGGGCAAGAGACCCAGTACTTC.

This clone was detected a few times. The chain carries TRBV18 and TRBJ1-1; no reliable D call. The CDR3 totals 15 residues. Germline lookup yields CDR1 KGHSH and CDR2 LQKENI. V gave up 0 bases and J gave up 0 bases, with 8 bases separating them. The CDR3 here is CASSPPNSLNTEAFF. CDR3 bases: TGTGCCAGCTCACCACCTAACAGTCTGAACACTGAAGCTTTCTTT.

CDR3 nucleotide sequence: TGTGCCAGCACCCAACGGGTGGGTCAGCCCCAGCATTTT. Its translation is CASTQRVGQPQHF. The chain combines TRBV7-2 with TRBJ1-5; no clear D gene. The V gene lost 7 bases and the J gene lost 6 bases, with 13 bases spanning the gap. Germline CDR1 SGHTA, CDR2 FQGNSA. The CDR3 consists of 13 residues. The full variable domain, its missing parts supplied by reference TRBV7-2 and TRBJ1-5, is GAGVSQSPSNKVTEKGKDVELRCDPISGHTALYWYRQSLGQGLEFLIYFQGNSAPDKSGLPSDRFSAERTGGSVSTLTIQRTQQEDSAVYLCASTQRVGQPQHFGDGTRLSIL.

This clone was found a few times. The CDR3 reads CASRPPGLESHF. CDR3 nucleotides: TGTGCAAGTCGCCCCCCGGGACTAGAGTCTCACTTC. The rearrangement uses TRBV12-2 and TRBJ2-7; the table's D call, TRBD2, has no DNA check behind it. TRBV12-2 is labeled a pseudogene. The CDR3 length is 12 residues.

This chain uses TRBV2 with TRBJ2-5; D possibly uses TRBD1 or TRBD2 (5 bases each). Germline CDR1 and CDR2: SNHLY and FYNNEI. With 4 bases removed from V and 5 bases from J, the gap between germline ends came to 17 bases. The CDR3 runs 15 residues. CDR3 DNA: TGTGCCAGCAGTGGGGCTGGGACCCGTCGGGAGACCCAGTACTTC. It encodes CASSGAGTRRETQYF.

The chain joins TRBV15 to TRBJ1-5, with D perhaps TRBD1 (6 bases). Germline CDR1 reads LNHNV; CDR2 reads YYDKDF (reference sequence). This CDR3 is built from 16 residues. Deletions cut 1 base from V and 7 bases from J, with 17 bases between. The CDR3 sequence: CATSRVRTAPGQPQHF. CDR3 nucleotide sequence: TGTGCCACCAGCAGAGTCCGGACAGCGCCCGGCCAGCCCCAGCATTTT.

This clone was seen a handful of times. The V call is TRBV6-5, the J call TRBJ1-4; D not resolved. Germline V gene lookup returns CDR1 MNHEY and CDR2 SVGAGI. There are 13 residues in the CDR3. V was shortened by 5 bases and J by 11 bases, with 15 bases between the two germline ends. The CDR3 loop reads CASSRAPKRKLFF. The CDR3 DNA reads TGTGCCAGCAGTAGGGCCCCCAAGAGGAAACTGTTTTTT.

This chain connects TRBV29-1 to TRBJ2-7; perhaps TRBD2 as D (6 bases). V shed 6 bases and J shed 2 bases, with 17 bases lying between them. Germline CDR1 reads SQVTM; CDR2 reads ANQGSEA. This CDR3 is 14 amino acids long. The CDR3 region has the DNA TGCAGCGTGCGGGGACTGACAACCCCCTACGAGCAGTACTTC. Amino acid sequence: CSVRGLTTPYEQYF.

There are many counts of this clone. The gene calls are TRBV7-3 and TRBJ2-6; unclear D gene. V lost 3 bases to trimming and J lost 0 bases, with 12 bases between them. Per germline, CDR1 SGHTA and CDR2 FQGTGA. The CDR3 spans 17 residues. CDR3 DNA: TGTGCCAGCAGCTTGACCGCACGATACTCTGGGGCCAACGTCCTGACTTTC. This encodes CASSLTARYSGANVLTF.

The rearrangement joins TRBV10-3 to TRBJ2-1; D is perhaps TRBD1 (5 bases). The CDR3 extends over 15 amino acids. Trimming stripped 4 bases from V and 8 bases from J, with 18 bases between. The germline V gene encodes CDR1 ENHRY and CDR2 SYGVKD. The CDR3 bases are TGTGCCATCAGTGCGGGTAGGGGCAAGGTCCATGAGCAGTTCTTC. As protein: CAISAGRGKVHEQFF.

The rearrangement links TRBV7-8 to TRBJ2-1; D unclear. V was shortened by 4 bases and J by 4 bases, with 14 bases between the two germline ends. CDR3 size: 15 residues. Germline loops: CDR1 SGHVS, CDR2 FQNEAQ. CDR3 protein: CASSWKLESYNEQFF. The CDR3 DNA is TGTGCCAGCAGCTGGAAGTTAGAGTCGTACAATGAGCAGTTCTTC.

This chain connects TRBV27 to TRBJ2-1; D unclear. V was shortened by 3 bases and J by 6 bases, with 9 bases between the two germline ends. This CDR3 comprises 13 residues. CDR1 is MNHEY and CDR2 is SMNVEV in the germline V gene (reference sequence). CDR3 nucleotides: TGTGCCAGCAGTTTTTGGGAAACCAATGAGCAGTTCTTC. Protein product: CASSFWETNEQFF.

This sequence joins TRBV25-1 and TRBJ2-5; D perhaps matches TRBD1 (6 bases). V was shortened by 6 bases and J by 4 bases, with 9 bases between the two germline ends. Germline V gene sequence: CDR1 MGHDK, CDR2 SYGVNS. CDR3 size: 12 residues. The CDR3 loop reads CASSTGRETQYF. The CDR3 region has the DNA TGTGCCAGCAGCACAGGGCGAGAGACCCAGTACTTC.

J is TRBJ1-1 and V is TRBV29-1; a weak D match, TRBD1 (5 bases). Germline assignment: CDR1 SQVTM and CDR2 ANQGSEA. The length of the CDR3 is 13 residues. Between the trimmed V and J ends, which lost 4 bases and 0 bases, there was a span of 9 bases. CDR3 in amino acids: CSVGQQMNTEAFF. DNA of the CDR3: TGCAGCGTTGGACAGCAGATGAACACTGAAGCTTTCTTT.

A few counts support this clone. The CDR3 loop is CASKWGSGDTDTQYF. CDR3 in DNA: TGCGCCAGCAAGTGGGGTAGCGGAGACACAGATACGCAGTATTTT. The V and J genes are TRBV10-2 and TRBJ2-3, with D possibly matching TRBD2 (6 bases). The CDR3 consists of 15 residues. Germline CDR1 reads WSHSY; CDR2 reads SAAADI. V lost 7 bases and J lost 2, with 16 bases in between.

The gene calls are TRBV9 and TRBJ2-3, with 7 bases identical to TRBD2. This CDR3 spans 16 amino acids. The germline CDR1 and CDR2 sequences are SGDLS and YYNGEE. Trimming at V came to 2 bases and at J to 0 bases, leaving 6 bases not matched to a gene. CDR3 DNA: TGTGCCAGCAGCGTCGGAAGCGGGACTAGCACAGATACGCAGTATTTT. Translating it yields CASSVGSGTSTDTQYF.

There are many counts of this clone. This chain joins TRBV7-2 and TRBJ1-3, with 7 bases fitting TRBD1. J gave up 3 bases and V 5 bases, and 7 bases lay outside the gene matches. Per the germline V gene, CDR1 is SGHTA and CDR2 is FQGNSA. This CDR3 has 15 amino acids. CDR3 region: CASSRRQGSGNTIYF. CDR3 in DNA: TGTGCCAGCAGCCGTCGACAGGGAAGTGGAAACACCATATATTTT.

This clone appeared a few times. The chain uses TRBV4-1 and TRBJ1-2; D uncertain. Germline V gene sequence: CDR1 MGHRA, CDR2 YSYEKL. Trimming took off 0 bases at V and 4 bases at J, with 3 bases between the two ends. This CDR3 has 12 residues. CDR3 DNA: TGCGCCAGCAGCCAAGACAGCTATGGCTACACCTTC. Its protein product is CASSQDSYGYTF.

This clone was counted between two and nine times. The chain uses TRBV27 and TRBJ2-5, with D hard to call. Germline assignment: CDR1 MNHEY and CDR2 SMNVEV (reference sequence). Trimming removed 0 bases at V and 4 bases at J, with 12 bases between. The CDR3 covers 15 residues. CDR3: CASSLSPRRVETQYF. CDR3 bases: TGTGCCAGCAGTTTATCCCCCAGAAGGGTAGAGACCCAGTACTTC.

The chain joins TRBV7-2 to TRBJ1-2; D remains ambiguous. The CDR3 spans 13 residues. The V gene lost 2 bases and the J gene lost 5 bases, with 9 bases spanning the gap. Germline loops: CDR1 SGHTA, CDR2 FQGNSA. The chain's CDR3 is CASSLPPVYGYTF. CDR3 in DNA: TGTGCCAGCAGCTTACCCCCGGTTTATGGCTACACCTTC.

This clone was observed a handful of times. The chain uses TRBV5-4 and TRBJ2-5; 7 positions match TRBD1. V dropped 4 bases and J dropped 5; count of bases not matched to a gene: 8. The CDR3 runs to 14 residues. CDR1 and CDR2 (germline): SGHNT, YYREEE (reference sequence). The CDR3 region has the DNA TGTGCCAGCAGCCCCGGACAGGCCGTCGAGACCCAGTACTTC. Protein: CASSPGQAVETQYF.

This clone was detected a few times. This sample also contains other DNA sequences that code for the same CDR3. The V gene is TRBV7-2, the J gene TRBJ2-7; D not certain. This CDR3 has 11 residues. In germline, CDR1 is SGHTA, CDR2 FQGNSA. The V end was cut by 2 bases, the J end by 3 bases, with 2 bases between. CDR3 bases: TGTGCCAGCAGCTTACACTACGAGCAGTACTTC. Its translation is CASSLHYEQYF.

The rearrangement uses TRBV30 and TRBJ2-5; D is unclear. The J call is uncertain, as TRBJ2-7 better fits the DNA end. Germline V lookup: CDR1 GTSNPN, CDR2 SVGIG (reference sequence). The CDR3 loop spans 11 amino acids. The chain's CDR3 is CAWNLVGEQYF. DNA for the CDR3: TGTGCCTGGAATCTGGTCGGCGAGCAGTACTTC.